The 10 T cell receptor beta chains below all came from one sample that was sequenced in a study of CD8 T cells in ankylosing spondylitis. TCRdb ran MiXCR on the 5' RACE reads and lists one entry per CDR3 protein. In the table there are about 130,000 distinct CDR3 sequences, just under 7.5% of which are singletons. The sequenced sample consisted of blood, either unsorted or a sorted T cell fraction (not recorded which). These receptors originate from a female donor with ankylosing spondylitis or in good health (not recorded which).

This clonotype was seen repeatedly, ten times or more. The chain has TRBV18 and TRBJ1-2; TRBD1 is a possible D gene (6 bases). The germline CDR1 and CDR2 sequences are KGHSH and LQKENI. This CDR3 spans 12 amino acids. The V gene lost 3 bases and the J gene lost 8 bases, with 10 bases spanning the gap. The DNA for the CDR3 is TGTGCCAGCTCACCTGGGGGCCTCGGCTACACCTTC. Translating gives CASSPGGLGYTF.

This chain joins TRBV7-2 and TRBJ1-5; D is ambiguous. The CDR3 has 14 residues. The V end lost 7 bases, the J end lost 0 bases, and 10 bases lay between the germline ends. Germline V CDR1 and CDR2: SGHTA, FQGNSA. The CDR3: CASTLKVSNQPQHF. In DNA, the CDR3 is TGTGCCAGCACCCTCAAAGTTAGCAATCAGCCCCAGCATTTT.

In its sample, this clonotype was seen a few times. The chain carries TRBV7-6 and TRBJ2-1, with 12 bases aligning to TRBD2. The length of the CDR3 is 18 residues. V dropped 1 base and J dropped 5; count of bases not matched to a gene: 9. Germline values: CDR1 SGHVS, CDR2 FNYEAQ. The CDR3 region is CASSLVQPGLAGNNEQFF. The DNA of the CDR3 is TGTGCCAGCAGCTTAGTTCAGCCTGGACTAGCGGGGAACAATGAGCAGTTCTTC.

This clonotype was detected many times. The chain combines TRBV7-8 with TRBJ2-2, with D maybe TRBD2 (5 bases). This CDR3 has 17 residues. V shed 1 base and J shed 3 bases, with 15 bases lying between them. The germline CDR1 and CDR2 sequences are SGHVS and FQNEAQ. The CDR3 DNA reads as TGTGCCAGCAGCTTAGGTCTAGCTGGTGTTCACACCGGGGAGCTGTTTTTT. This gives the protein CASSLGLAGVHTGELFF.

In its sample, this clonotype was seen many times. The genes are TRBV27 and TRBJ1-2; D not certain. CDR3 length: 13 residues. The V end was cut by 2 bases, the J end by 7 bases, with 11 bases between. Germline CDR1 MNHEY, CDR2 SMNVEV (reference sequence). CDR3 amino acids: CASSLGEQGGYTF. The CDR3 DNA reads TGTGCCAGCAGTTTAGGGGAGCAAGGTGGCTACACCTTC.

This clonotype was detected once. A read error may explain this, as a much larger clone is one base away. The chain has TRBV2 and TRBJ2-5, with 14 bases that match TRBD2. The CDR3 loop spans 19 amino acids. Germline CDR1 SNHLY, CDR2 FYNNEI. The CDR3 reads CVSSEEGLAGGLRKETQYF. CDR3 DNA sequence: TGTGTCAGCAGTGAAGAAGGACTAGCGGGGGGTCTGAGGAAAGAGACCCAGTACTTC.

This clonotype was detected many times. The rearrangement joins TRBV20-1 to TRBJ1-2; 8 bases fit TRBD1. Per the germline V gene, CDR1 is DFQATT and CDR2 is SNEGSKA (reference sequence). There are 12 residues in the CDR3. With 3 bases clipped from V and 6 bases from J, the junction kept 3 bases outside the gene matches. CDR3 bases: TGCAGTGCTAGCAACAGGGGGAATGGCTACACCTTC. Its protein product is CSASNRGNGYTF.

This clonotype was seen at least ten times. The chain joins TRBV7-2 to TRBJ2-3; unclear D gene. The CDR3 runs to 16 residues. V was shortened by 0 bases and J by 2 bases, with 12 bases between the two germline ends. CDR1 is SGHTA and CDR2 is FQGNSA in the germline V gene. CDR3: CASSLAPTEPTDTQYF. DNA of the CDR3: TGTGCCAGCAGCTTAGCCCCGACGGAGCCCACAGATACGCAGTATTTT.

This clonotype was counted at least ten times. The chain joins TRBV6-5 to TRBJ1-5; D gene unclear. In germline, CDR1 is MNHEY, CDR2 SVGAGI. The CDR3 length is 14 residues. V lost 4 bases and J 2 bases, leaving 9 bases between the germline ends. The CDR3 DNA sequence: TGTGCCAGCAGTTCTAACGGTCGCAATCAGCCCCAGCATTTT. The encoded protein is CASSSNGRNQPQHF.

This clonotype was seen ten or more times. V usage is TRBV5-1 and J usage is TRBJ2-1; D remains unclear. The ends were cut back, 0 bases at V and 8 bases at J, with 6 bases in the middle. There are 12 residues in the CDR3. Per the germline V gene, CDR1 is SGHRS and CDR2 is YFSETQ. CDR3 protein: CASSLVGHEQFF. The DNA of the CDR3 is TGCGCCAGCAGCTTGGTAGGGCATGAGCAGTTCTTC.